The source of this TCR beta chain is a study of blood T cell repertoires in COVID-19. CDR1 and CDR2 from the germline V gene are SGHRS and YFSETQ. V gave up 0 bases and J gave up 4 bases; unmatched junction bases: 6. The CDR3 extends over 16 amino acids. Libraries were prepared by immunoSEQ multiplex PCR; TCRdb keeps only in-frame clonotypes and omits some of them. The data hold about 160,000 clones, with around nine tenths observed a single time. Patients at the Seattle site were enrolled during active infection and followed longitudinally. The chain uses TRBV5-1 and TRBJ2-5; 10 positions agree with TRBD2. The sample taken for sequencing was peripheral blood. This receptor was identified in an older woman with COVID-19, enrolled during active disease. CDR3 nucleotide sequence: TGCGCCAGCAGCTTGGGGCCTAGCGGGGGCTCAGAGACCCAGTACTTC. It yields the protein CASSLGPSGGSETQYF.